This TCR beta chain was captured in a study of T cells in Graves' hyperthyroidism and ophthalmopathy. About the study: Blood was drawn when the patient was first diagnosed and still untreated.

The CDR3 regions of TCR beta were amplified from RNA transcripts. The HTBI set primed first-round TCR CDR3 RT-PCR. TCRdb reprocessed the multiplex PCR reads with MiXCR, giving one entry per CDR3 protein. Of hundreds of thousands of distinct CDR3 sequences in the sample, about 15% were seen once. To note about this clonotype: The target antigen is unknown.

This CDR3 is built from 16 residues. CDR1 and CDR2 from the germline V gene are LGHNA and YSLEER. The V segment lost 0 bases and the J segment 4 bases; nucleotides outside the gene matches: 7. Broader study findings: Blood also held most thyroid clonotypes expanded beyond 0.001.

Inclusion characteristics of ophthalmopathy patients comprised a Clinical Activity Score of at least 3, a NOSPECS grade of at least 4, and duration under 3 months. Clinical symptoms, serum thyroxine and TRAb, thyroid ultrasound and orbital computed tomography were used for the diagnoses. Sequenced input: blood. V is TRBV4-3 and J is TRBJ2-7, with 9 bases fitting TRBD2. The clonotype was recovered from a woman aged 40 to 50 with Graves' ophthalmopathy. In DNA form, the CDR3 reads TGCGCCAGCAGCCAAGATCGCGGGAGGGCCCCATACGAGCAGTACTTC. It specifies CASSQDRGRAPYEQYF.